This T cell receptor beta chain is from a study of blood T cell repertoires in COVID-19. Study as a whole: Sites in the United States, Italy and Spain provided acute and convalescent COVID-19 samples.

There are 13 residues in the CDR3. V was clipped by 6 bases and J by 7 bases, with 12 bases between them. Authors' analysis steps: Amplifying reference gene primers gave estimates of nucleated cell counts. Profiled with immunoSEQ multiplex PCR; TCRdb holds only in-frame clones, not every one. Clonal size and the V and J genes are those of that table, whereas D and trimming came from the DNA. The data contain roughly 51,000 clones, over 75% of them singletons. The sample was peripheral blood. The chain employs TRBV12-3 or TRBV12-4 and TRBJ2-2; D may be TRBD2 (6 bases). This receptor was taken from a man in his forties or fifties with active COVID-19. The CDR3 loop is CASRGLLDGELFF. The CDR3 DNA reads TGTGCCAGCAGGGGACTCCTCGACGGGGAGCTGTTTTTT.